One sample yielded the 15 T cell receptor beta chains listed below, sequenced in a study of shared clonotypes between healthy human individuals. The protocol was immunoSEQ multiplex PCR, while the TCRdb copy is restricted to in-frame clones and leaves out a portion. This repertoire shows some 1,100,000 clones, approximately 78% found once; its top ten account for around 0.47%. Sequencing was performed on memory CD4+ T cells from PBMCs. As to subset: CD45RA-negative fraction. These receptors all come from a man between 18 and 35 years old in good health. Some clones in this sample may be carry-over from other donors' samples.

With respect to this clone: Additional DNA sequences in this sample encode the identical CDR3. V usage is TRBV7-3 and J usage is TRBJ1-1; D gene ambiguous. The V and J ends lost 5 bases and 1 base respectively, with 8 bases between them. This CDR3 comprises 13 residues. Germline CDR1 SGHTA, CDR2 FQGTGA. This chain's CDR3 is CASSPQGNTEAFF. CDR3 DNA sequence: TGTGCCAGCAGCCCACAAGGGAACACTGAAGCTTTCTTT. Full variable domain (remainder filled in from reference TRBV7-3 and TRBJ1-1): GAGVSQTPSNKVTEKGKYVELRCDPISGHTALYWYRQSLGQGPEFLIYFQGTGAADDSGLPNDRFFAVRPEGSVSTLKIQRTERGDSAVYLCASSPQGNTEAFFGQGTRLTVV.

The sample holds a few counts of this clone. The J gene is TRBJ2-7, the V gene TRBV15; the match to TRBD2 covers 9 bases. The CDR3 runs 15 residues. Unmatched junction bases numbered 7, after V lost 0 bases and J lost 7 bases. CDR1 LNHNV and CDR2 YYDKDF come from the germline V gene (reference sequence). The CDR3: CATSREGSGSREQYF. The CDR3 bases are TGTGCCACCAGCAGAGAAGGTAGCGGGAGTCGTGAGCAGTACTTC.

DNA for the CDR3: TGTGCCAGCAGCAAATACCATCCACCGGCCACTGAAGCTTTCTTT. This gives the protein CASSKYHPPATEAFF. V and J are TRBV21-1 and TRBJ1-1. TRBV21-1 is shown as a pseudogene. The CDR3 has 15 residues.

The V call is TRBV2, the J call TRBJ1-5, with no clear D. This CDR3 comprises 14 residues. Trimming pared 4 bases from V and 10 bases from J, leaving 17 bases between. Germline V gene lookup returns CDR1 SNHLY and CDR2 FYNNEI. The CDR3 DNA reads TGTGCCAGCAGTGGGTTGGCAGTCTTTCGACCCCAGCATTTT. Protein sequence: CASSGLAVFRPQHF.

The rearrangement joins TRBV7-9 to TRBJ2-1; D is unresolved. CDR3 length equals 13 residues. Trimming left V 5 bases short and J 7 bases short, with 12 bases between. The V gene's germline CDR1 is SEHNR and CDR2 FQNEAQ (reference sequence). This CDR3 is CASSRVPGNEQFF. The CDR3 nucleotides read TGTGCCAGCAGCCGGGTCCCAGGAAATGAGCAGTTCTTC.

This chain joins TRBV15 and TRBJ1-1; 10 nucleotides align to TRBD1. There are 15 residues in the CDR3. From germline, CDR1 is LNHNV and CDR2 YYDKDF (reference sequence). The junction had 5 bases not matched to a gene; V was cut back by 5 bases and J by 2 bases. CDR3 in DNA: TGTGCCACCAGCCATGACAGGGGGCGCAACACTGAAGCTTTCTTT. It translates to CATSHDRGRNTEAFF.

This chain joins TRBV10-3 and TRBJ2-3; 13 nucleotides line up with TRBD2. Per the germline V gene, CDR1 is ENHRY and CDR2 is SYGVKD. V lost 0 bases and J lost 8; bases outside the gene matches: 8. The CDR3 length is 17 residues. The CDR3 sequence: CAISESRGTSGKGTQYF. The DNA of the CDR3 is TGTGCCATCAGTGAGTCTAGGGGGACTAGCGGGAAAGGTACGCAGTATTTT.

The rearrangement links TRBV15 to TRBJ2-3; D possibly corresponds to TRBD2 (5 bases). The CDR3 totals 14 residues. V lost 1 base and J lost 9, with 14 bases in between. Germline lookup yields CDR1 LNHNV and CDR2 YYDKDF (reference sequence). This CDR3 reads CATSRVARENTQYF. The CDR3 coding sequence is TGTGCCACCAGCAGAGTAGCGAGAGAGAACACGCAGTATTTT. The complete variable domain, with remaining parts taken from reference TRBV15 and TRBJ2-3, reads DAMVIQNPRYQVTQFGKPVTLSCSQTLNHNVMYWYQQKSSQAPKLLFHYYDKDFNNEADTPDNFQSRRPNTSFCFLDIRSPGLGDTAMYLCATSRVARENTQYFGPGTRLTVL.

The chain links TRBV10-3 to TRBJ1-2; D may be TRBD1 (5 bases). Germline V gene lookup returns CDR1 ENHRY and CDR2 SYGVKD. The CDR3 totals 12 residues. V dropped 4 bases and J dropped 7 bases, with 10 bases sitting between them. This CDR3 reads CAISGGVGGYTF. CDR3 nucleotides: TGTGCCATCAGTGGAGGGGTCGGTGGCTACACCTTC.

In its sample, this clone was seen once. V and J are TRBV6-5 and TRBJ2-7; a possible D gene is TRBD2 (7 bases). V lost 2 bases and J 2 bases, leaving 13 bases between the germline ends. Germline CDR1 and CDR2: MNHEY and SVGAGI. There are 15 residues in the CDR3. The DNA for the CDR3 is TGTGCCAGCAGTTACAGGGGGGGACGGCCCTACGAGCAGTACTTC. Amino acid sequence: CASSYRGGRPYEQYF.

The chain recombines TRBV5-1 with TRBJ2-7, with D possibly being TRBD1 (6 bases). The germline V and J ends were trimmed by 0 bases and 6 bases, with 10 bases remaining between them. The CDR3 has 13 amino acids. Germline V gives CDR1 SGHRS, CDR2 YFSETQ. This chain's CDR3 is CASSLEQGSEQYF. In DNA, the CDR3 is TGCGCCAGCAGCTTGGAACAGGGTTCCGAGCAGTACTTC. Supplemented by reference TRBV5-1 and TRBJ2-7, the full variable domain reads KAGVTQTPRYLIKTRGQQVTLSCSPISGHRSVSWYQQTPGQGLQFLFEYFSETQRNKGNFPGRFSGRQFSNSRSEMNVSTLELGDSALYLCASSLEQGSEQYFGPGTRLTVT.

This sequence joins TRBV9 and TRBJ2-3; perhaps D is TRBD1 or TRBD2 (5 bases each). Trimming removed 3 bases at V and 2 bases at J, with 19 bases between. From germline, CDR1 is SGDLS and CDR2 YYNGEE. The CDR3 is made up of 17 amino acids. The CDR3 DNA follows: TGTGCCAGCAGCGCGACTCCACAGGTGAGGGACACAGATACGCAGTATTTT. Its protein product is CASSATPQVRDTDTQYF.

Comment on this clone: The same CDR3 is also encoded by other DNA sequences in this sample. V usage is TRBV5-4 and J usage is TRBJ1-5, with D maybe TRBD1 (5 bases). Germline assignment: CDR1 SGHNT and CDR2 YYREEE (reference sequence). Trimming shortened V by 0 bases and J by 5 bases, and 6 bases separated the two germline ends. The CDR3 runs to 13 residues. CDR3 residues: CASSLGGDQPQHF. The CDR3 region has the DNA TGTGCCAGCAGCTTGGGAGGGGATCAGCCCCAGCATTTT.

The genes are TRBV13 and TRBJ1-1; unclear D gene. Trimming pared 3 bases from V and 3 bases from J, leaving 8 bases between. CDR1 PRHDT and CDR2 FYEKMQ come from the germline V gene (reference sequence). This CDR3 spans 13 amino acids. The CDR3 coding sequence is TGTGCCAGCAGCTTTAATACCGACACTGAAGCTTTCTTT. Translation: CASSFNTDTEAFF.

The CDR3 DNA is TGCGCCAGCAGCCAAGAGGTCTACAGGGAAGCTACGCAGTATTTT. Amino acids: CASSQEVYREATQYF. The chain links TRBV4-3 to TRBJ2-3, with D possibly matching TRBD1 (6 bases). This CDR3 has 15 amino acids. Per germline, CDR1 LGHNA and CDR2 YSLEER. V lost 0 bases to trimming and J lost 8 bases, with 15 bases between them.